The 7 T cell receptor beta chains in this list originate from one sample, sequenced in a study of blood T cell repertoires in COVID-19. Data came from immunoSEQ multiplex PCR; TCRdb stores just in-frame clones and leaves some out. The repertoire consists of 150,000 to 200,000 clones, with just under 95% occurring once and the leading ten covering roughly 4.8%. Specimen: peripheral blood. Receptors originate from a woman in her 50s with acute or convalescent COVID-19.

The V gene is TRBV13, the J gene TRBJ2-1; 9 nucleotides agree with TRBD2. The CDR3 consists of 14 residues. Germline CDR1 is PRHDT and CDR2 is FYEKMQ (reference sequence). J was trimmed by 8 bases and V by 5 bases; bases with no gene match: 7. The CDR3 bases are TGTGCCAGCAGCCCCGGGACTAGCTTCGATGAGCAGTTCTTC. Translation gives CASSPGTSFDEQFF.

Here the CDR3 DNA reads TGTGCCAGCAGTTTAAGGACGGGAGGGACTGAAGCTTTCTTT. Translating it yields CASSLRTGGTEAFF. The V gene is TRBV2, the J gene TRBJ1-1; D uncertain. Trimming removed 5 bases at V and 5 bases at J, with 15 bases between. Germline V gene data show CDR1 as SNHLY and CDR2 as FYNNEI. The CDR3 spans 14 residues.

This clone has just one count. The genes are TRBV28 and TRBJ1-1; D call uncertain. V shed 4 bases and J shed 6 bases, with 12 bases lying between them. CDR1 is MDHEN, CDR2 SYDVKM, per germline. The CDR3 extends over 13 amino acids. CDR3 in DNA: TGTGCCAGCAGTTCGGAACGGGGTTCTGAAGCTTTCTTT. Translating it yields CASSSERGSEAFF.

This chain joins TRBV11-1 and TRBJ1-5; D gene uncertain. V dropped 1 base and J dropped 7 bases, with 8 bases sitting between them. The CDR3 totals 13 residues. From germline, CDR1 is SGHAT and CDR2 FQDESV (reference sequence). Here the CDR3 reads CASSLDRFQPQHF. In DNA form, the CDR3 reads TGTGCCAGCAGCTTAGACCGGTTCCAGCCCCAGCATTTT.

The chain is built from TRBV3-1 (or the pseudogene TRBV3-2) and TRBJ2-5; 10 bases are shared with TRBD2. With 4 bases clipped from V and 5 bases from J, the junction kept 7 bases outside the gene matches. The CDR3 sequence is 15 residues long. The germline V gene has CDR1 LGHDT and CDR2 YNNKEL (reference sequence). The CDR3 nucleotides are TGTGCCAGCAGCCCAGAGCCAGCGGGAGGGGAGACCCAGTACTTC. Its protein product is CASSPEPAGGETQYF.

Points on this clone: The junction and the germline gene differ at one end; a read error may be behind it. Other DNA sequences from this sample encode an identical CDR3 as well. The chain is built from TRBV10-3 and TRBJ2-1, with 8 nucleotides matching TRBD1. Germline lookup yields CDR1 ENHRY and CDR2 SYGVKD. This CDR3 is built from 14 residues. The CDR3 DNA reads TGCGCCATCAGCATGGGACAGGATCACAATGAGCAGTTCTTC. Amino acid sequence: CAISMGQDHNEQFF.

The CDR3 region has the DNA TGTGCCAGCAGTTTGATGGCTAGCGGAGACCAAGAGACCCAGTACTTC. It specifies CASSLMASGDQETQYF. V is TRBV28 and J is TRBJ2-5; TRBD2 aligns across 7 bases. This CDR3 has 16 amino acids. Per the germline V gene, CDR1 is MDHEN and CDR2 is SYDVKM. With V trimmed by 3 bases and J by 0 bases, 7 bases remained unmatched. Variable domain in full (rest from reference TRBV28 and TRBJ2-5): DVKVTQSSRYLVKRTGEKVFLECVQDMDHENMFWYRQDPGLGLRLIYFSYDVKMKEKGDIPEGYSVSREKKERFSLILESASTNQTSMYLCASSLMASGDQETQYFGPGTRLLVL.